Listed below are T cell receptor beta chains from one sample, sequenced in a study of T cell changes during pregnancy in multiple sclerosis. Sequenced by immunoSEQ multiplex PCR; TCRdb stores in-frame clones only, minus some. The sample carries 40,000 to 55,000 clones, roughly 91% recorded once. Sample: CD4+ T cells from peripheral blood mononuclear cells, taken after pregnancy. Source of these receptors: a female donor in good health, enrolled as a control in a pregnancy study. Each CDR3 is given with its conserved first and last residue. Fields, in order: CDR3 protein, CDR3 DNA, D gene, J gene, V gene, clone size. D genes are given only for firm matches. Not every row has a clone size; where given, it reads once, few, many or a size class.

CASSPRGASYEQYF	TGCGCCAGCAGCCCCCGTGGGGCCTCCTACGAGCAGTACTTC	-	TRBJ2-7	TRBV4-1	-
CASSLESGSEQFF	TGTGCCAGCAGCTTAGAAAGCGGCAGCGAGCAGTTCTTC	-	TRBJ2-1	TRBV11-2	-
CASSFYLDIQAPF	TGTGCCAGCAGCTTTTATCTGGACATCCAAGCCCCTTTT	-	TRBJ1-1	TRBV7-2	-
CASNSGTGGNQPQHF	TGTGCCAGCAACTCCGGGACAGGAGGCAATCAGCCCCAGCATTTT	TRBD1	TRBJ1-5	TRBV28	-
CASSGPSGNEKLFF	TGTGCCAGTAGTGGGCCCAGTGGTAATGAAAAACTGTTTTTT	-	TRBJ1-4	TRBV19	-
CASSGGGSQETQYF	TGTGCCAGTAGTGGCGGTGGATCACAAGAGACCCAGTACTTC	-	TRBJ2-5	TRBV19	-
CASTRRENSPLHF	TGTGCCAGCACCCGGAGGGAGAATTCACCCCTCCACTTT	-	TRBJ1-6	TRBV27	few
CASSFETGGQPQHF	TGCGCCAGCAGCTTTGAAACAGGGGGTCAGCCCCAGCATTTT	TRBD1	TRBJ1-5	TRBV5-1	-
CASSLAGNTEAFF	TGTGCCAGCAGCTTGGCAGGGAACACTGAAGCTTTCTTT	-	TRBJ1-1	TRBV5-6	-
CATSREGTGHNEQFF	TGTGCCACCAGCAGAGAGGGGACAGGGCACAATGAGCAGTTCTTC	TRBD1	TRBJ2-1	TRBV15	-
CASGDEYSNQPQHF	TGTGCCAGTGGAGACGAGTATAGCAATCAGCCCCAGCATTTT	-	TRBJ1-5	TRBV19	-
CASRGQNNSPLHF	TGTGCCAGCAGGGGACAGAATAATTCACCCCTCCACTTT	TRBD1	TRBJ1-6	TRBV6-1	once
CASSRSGTSGRGEQYF	TGTGCCAGCTCACGATCGGGCACCAGCGGGAGAGGCGAGCAGTACTTC	TRBD2	TRBJ2-7	TRBV18	-
CAGRQGAQGANVLTF	TGTGCCGGAAGGCAGGGGGCGCAAGGGGCCAACGTCCTGACTTTC	TRBD1	TRBJ2-6	TRBV30	-
CASNTEAGELFF	TGCGCCAGCAATACAGAAGCCGGGGAGCTGTTTTTT	-	TRBJ2-2	TRBV5-1	-
CASSPGLGSNTGELFF	TGTGCCAGCAGCCCCGGACTAGGGTCCAACACCGGGGAGCTGTTTTTT	TRBD2	TRBJ2-2	TRBV5-6	-
CATSRELAGTDTQYF	TGTGCCACCAGCAGAGAACTAGCGGGCACAGATACGCAGTATTTT	TRBD2	TRBJ2-3	TRBV15	-
CASSAPSGGASEQYF	TGTGCCAGCAGTGCACCCAGCGGGGGGGCAAGCGAGCAGTACTTC	TRBD2	TRBJ2-7	TRBV6-1	-